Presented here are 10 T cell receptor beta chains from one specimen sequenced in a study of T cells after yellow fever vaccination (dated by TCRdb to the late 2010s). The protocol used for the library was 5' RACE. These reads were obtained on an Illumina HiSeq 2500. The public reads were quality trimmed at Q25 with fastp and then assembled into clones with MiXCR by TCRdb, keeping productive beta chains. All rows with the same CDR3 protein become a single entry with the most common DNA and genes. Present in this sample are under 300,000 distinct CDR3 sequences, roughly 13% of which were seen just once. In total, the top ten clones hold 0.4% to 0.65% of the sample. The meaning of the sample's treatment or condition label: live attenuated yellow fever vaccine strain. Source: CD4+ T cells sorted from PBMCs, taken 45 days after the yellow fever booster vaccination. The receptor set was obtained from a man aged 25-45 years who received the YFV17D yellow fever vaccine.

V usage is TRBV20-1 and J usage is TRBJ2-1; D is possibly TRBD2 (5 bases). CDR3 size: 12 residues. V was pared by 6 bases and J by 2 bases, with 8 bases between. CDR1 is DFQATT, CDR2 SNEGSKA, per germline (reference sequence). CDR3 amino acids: CSAAAAYNEQFF. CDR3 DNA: TGCAGTGCCGCAGCGGCCTACAATGAGCAGTTCTTC.

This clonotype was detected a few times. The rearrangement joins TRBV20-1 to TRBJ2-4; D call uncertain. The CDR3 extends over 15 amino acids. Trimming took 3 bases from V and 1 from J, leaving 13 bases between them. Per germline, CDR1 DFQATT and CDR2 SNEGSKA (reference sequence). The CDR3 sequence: CSASFLTGAKNIQYF. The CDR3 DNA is TGCAGTGCTAGTTTCCTAACCGGGGCCAAAAACATTCAGTACTTC.

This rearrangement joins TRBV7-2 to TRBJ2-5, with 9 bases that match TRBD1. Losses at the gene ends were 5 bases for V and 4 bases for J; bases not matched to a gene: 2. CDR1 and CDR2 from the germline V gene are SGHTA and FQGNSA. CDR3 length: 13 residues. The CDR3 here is CASSRTGVETQYF. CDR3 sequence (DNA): TGTGCCAGCAGCAGGACAGGGGTAGAGACCCAGTACTTC.

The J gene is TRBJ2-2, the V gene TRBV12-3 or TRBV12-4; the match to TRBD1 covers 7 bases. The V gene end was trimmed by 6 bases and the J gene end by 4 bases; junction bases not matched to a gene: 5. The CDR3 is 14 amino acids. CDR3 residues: CASRSTGSTGELFF. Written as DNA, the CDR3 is TGTGCCAGCAGATCGACAGGGTCCACCGGGGAGCTGTTTTTT.

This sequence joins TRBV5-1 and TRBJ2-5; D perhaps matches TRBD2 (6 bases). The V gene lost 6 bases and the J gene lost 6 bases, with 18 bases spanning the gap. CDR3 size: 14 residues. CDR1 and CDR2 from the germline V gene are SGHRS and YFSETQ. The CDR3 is CASTQGLSPKTQYF. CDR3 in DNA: TGCGCCAGCACCCAGGGACTCTCCCCGAAGACCCAGTACTTC.

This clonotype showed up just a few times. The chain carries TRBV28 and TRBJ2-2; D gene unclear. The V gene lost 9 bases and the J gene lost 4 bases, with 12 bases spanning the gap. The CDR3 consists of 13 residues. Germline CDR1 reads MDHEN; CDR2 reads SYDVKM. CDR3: CASWPSRTGELFF. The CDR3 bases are TGTGCCAGTTGGCCGTCTCGCACCGGGGAGCTGTTTTTT.

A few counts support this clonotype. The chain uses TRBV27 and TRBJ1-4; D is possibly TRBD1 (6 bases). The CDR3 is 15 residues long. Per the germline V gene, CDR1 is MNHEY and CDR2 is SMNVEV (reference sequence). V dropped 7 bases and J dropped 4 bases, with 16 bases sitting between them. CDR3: CASKSAGALNEKLFF. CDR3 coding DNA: TGTGCCAGCAAATCGGCGGGGGCCCTTAATGAAAAACTGTTTTTT.

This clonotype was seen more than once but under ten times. The CDR3 bases are TGCAGTGCCTCGAGACAGGGGGCCGAGAACACTGAAGCTTTCTTT. Its translation: CSASRQGAENTEAFF. The V and J genes are TRBV20-1 and TRBJ1-1; 10 positions agree with TRBD1. Germline CDR1 is DFQATT and CDR2 is SNEGSKA (reference sequence). The CDR3 runs 15 residues. J was trimmed by 1 base and V by 6 bases; bases with no gene match: 8.

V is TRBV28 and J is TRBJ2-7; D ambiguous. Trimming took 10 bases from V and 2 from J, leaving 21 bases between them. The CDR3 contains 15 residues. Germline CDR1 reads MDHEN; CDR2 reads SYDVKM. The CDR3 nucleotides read TGTGCCACCCGACGTAGTTCAGGTAACGCCTACGAGCAGTACTTC. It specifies CATRRSSGNAYEQYF. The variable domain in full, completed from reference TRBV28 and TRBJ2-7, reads DVKVTQSSRYLVKRTGEKVFLECVQDMDHENMFWYRQDPGLGLRLIYFSYDVKMKEKGDIPEGYSVSREKKERFSLILESASTNQTSMYLCATRRSSGNAYEQYFGPGTRLTVT.

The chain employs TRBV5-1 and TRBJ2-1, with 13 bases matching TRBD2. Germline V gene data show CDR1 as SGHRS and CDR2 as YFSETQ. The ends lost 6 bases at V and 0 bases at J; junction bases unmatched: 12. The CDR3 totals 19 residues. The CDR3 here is CASNPEGLAGSSSYNEQFF. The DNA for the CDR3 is TGCGCCAGCAACCCTGAGGGACTAGCGGGATCCAGCTCCTACAATGAGCAGTTCTTC.